This TCR beta chain derives from a study of cytomegalovirus exposure and HLA in healthy donors. Worth noting for this clone: The antigen is undetermined.

Donors were nominally healthy when sampled, though unrecorded immune exposures were likely. CDR3 length equals 15 residues. Trimming left V 4 bases short and J 3 bases short, with 17 bases between. Germline V gives CDR1 SGHRS, CDR2 YFSETQ. Overall study findings and caveats: Associated with cytomegalovirus, according to the listing, were 164 TCR beta chains. An analysis that came later showed most CMV-associated TCR beta chains appearing HLA-restricted.

In the PCR, 60 Vbeta and 13 Jbeta primers were used. Study processing details: Roughly 10 million shared chains were among 80 million or so unique TCR beta chains counted in a later analysis. Some clones are missing from TCRdb's copy, which holds only in-frame ones; the method was immunoSEQ multiplex PCR. From that table come the V and J calls and clone size; the DNA was used to work out D and trimming. In all, the sample yields 100,000 to 150,000 clones. The J gene is TRBJ2-7, the V gene TRBV5-1; D unresolved. The TCR was taken from a man younger than 35 in good health and CMV-seronegative. The specimen sequenced was PBMCs. CDR3 sequence (DNA): TGCGCCAGCAGCGTCACCGGGTCCTCCGACTACGAGCAGTACTTC. Translating it yields CASSVTGSSDYEQYF.